What follows is one T cell receptor (beta chain) and its context. Antigen unknown. TCRdb's table, derived via immunoSEQ multiplex PCR, lists solely in-frame clones and lacks some. Here the sample spans over 20,000 clones, roughly four fifths being singletons. These data originate in a study of OX40 agonist ivuxolimab in advanced cancers. Study-level results: CD8+ T cells were the subset that, on average, had more expanded clones than CD4+. Dose levels from 0.1 to 3.0 mg/kg saw CD4+ and CD8+ blood T cells expand clonally by week 6.

Per germline, CDR1 SGHAT and CDR2 FQNNGV. V was cut by 0 bases and J by 4 bases, with 10 bases left in between. This CDR3 has 15 amino acids. The sequenced sample was CD4+ or CD8+ T cells sorted from blood, obtained in a trial of the OX40 agonist ivuxolimab. The chain joins TRBV11-2 to TRBJ1-5; D gene ambiguous. The clonotype originates from an adult with an advanced solid tumor such as melanoma, head and neck, liver or kidney cancer. In DNA, the CDR3 is TGTGCCAGCAGCTTAGATCATGGCGGAAATCAGCCCCAGCATTTT. This gives the protein CASSLDHGGNQPQHF. The full variable domain, with the rest looked up from reference TRBV11-2 and TRBJ1-5, is EAGVAQSPRYKIIEKRQSVAFWCNPISGHATLYWYQQILGQGPKLLIQFQNNGVVDDSQLPKDRFSAERLKGVDSTLKIQPAKLEDSAVYLCASSLDHGGNQPQHFGDGTRLSIL.